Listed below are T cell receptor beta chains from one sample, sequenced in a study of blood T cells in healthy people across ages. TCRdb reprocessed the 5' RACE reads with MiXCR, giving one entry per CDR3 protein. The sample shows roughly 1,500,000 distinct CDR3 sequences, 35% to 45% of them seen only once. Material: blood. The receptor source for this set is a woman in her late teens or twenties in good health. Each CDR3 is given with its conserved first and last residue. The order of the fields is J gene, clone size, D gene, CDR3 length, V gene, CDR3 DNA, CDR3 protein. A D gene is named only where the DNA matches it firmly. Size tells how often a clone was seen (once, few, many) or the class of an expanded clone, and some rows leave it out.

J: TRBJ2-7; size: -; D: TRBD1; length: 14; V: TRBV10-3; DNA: TGTGCCATCAGTGTAACAGGGGGCGGCCACGAGCAGTACTTC; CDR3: CAISVTGGGHEQYF
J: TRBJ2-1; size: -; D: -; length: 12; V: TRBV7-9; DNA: TGTGCCAGCAGCACACAGGGATATGAGCAGTTCTTC; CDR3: CASSTQGYEQFF
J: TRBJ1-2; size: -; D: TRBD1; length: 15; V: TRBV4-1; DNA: TGCGCCAGCCAAGGACAGGGGGCTTCAGACTATGGCTACACCTTC; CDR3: CASQGQGASDYGYTF
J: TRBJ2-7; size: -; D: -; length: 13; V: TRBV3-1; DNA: TGTGCCAGCAGCCGCGCATCCGGCGACGAGCAGTACTTC; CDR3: CASSRASGDEQYF
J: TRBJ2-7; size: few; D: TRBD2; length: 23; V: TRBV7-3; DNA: TGTGCCAGCAGCTTAAATCACCGACTGGCGAGAAACACTAGCGGGGGTTCAAGGTACGAGCAGTACTTC; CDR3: CASSLNHRLARNTSGGSRYEQYF
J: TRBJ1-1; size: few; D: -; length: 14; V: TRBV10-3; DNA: TGTGCCATCAGTGATGAGGGGAGTAGAGATGAAGCTTTCTTT; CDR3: CAISDEGSRDEAFF
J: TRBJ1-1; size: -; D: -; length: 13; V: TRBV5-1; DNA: TGCGCCAGCAGCTTCGGCAGGGACACTGAAGCTTTCTTT; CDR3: CASSFGRDTEAFF
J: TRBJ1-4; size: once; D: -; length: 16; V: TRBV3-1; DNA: TGTGCCAGCAGCCCTCGTTGGGGCCAGGCGATCGAAAAACTGTTTTTT; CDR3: CASSPRWGQAIEKLFF
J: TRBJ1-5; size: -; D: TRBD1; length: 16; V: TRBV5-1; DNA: TGCGCCAGCAGCTTGGATGCGACAGGGGTGGGGGAGCCCCAGCATTTT; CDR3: CASSLDATGVGEPQHF
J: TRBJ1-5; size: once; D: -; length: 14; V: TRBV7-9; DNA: TGTGCCAGCAGCCCCGGCCGGAGTCATCAGCCCCAGCATTTT; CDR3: CASSPGRSHQPQHF
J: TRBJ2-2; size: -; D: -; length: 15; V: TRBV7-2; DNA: TGTGCCAGCAGTTTTTGGCGGGCCAACACCGGGGAGCTGTTTTTT; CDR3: CASSFWRANTGELFF
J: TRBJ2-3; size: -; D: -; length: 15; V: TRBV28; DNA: TGTGCCAGCAATCAGCGCTACGATGTGTCAGATACGCAGTATTTT; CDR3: CASNQRYDVSDTQYF
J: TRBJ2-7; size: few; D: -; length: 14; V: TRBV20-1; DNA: TGCAGTGCTCCCCGTCCTATGGAGGGGGGCGAGCAGTACTTC; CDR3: CSAPRPMEGGEQYF
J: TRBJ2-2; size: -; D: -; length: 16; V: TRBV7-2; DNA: TGTGCCAGCAGCCCACAATGGGGCGTTAAGACCGGGGAGCTGTTTTTT; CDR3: CASSPQWGVKTGELFF
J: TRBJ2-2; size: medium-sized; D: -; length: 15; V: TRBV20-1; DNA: TGCAGTGCTAGAGTGGCCGGGACATTGGCCGGGGAGCTGTTTTTT; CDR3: CSARVAGTLAGELFF
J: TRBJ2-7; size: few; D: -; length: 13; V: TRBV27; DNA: TGTGCCAGCAGTGCCGGGGGCGCCTACGAGCAGTACTTC; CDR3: CASSAGGAYEQYF
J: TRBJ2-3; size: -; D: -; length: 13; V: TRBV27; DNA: TGTGCCAGCTTCTTTCCAGGCACAGATACGCAGTATTTT; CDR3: CASFFPGTDTQYF
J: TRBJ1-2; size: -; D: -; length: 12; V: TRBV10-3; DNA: TGTGCCATGAGTCAGGGGAACTATGGCTACACCTTC; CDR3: CAMSQGNYGYTF
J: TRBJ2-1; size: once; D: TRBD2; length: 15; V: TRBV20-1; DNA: TGCAGTGCTAGGTGGCGGGAGGCTTCCTACAATGAGCAGTTCTTC; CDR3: CSARWREASYNEQFF
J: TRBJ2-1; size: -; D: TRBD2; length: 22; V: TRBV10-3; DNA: TGTGCCATCAGTGAGAAACCCTCCGGACTAGCGGGGGGGGGGAGCTCCTACAATGAGCAGTTCTTC; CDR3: CAISEKPSGLAGGGSSYNEQFF
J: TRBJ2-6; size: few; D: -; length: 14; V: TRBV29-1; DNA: TGCAGCGTGGGGGGCGCAGCTGGGGCCAACGTCCTGACTTTC; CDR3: CSVGGAAGANVLTF
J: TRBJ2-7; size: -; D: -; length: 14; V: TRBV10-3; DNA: TGTGCCATCAGAAACGCCCCGGGCTCCTACGAGCAGTACTTC; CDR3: CAIRNAPGSYEQYF
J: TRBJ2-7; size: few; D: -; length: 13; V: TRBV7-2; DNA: TGTGCCAGCAGCCCCAGGGTTCTCTACGAGCAGTACTTC; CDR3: CASSPRVLYEQYF
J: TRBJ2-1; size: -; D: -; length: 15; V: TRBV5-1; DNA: TGCGCCAGCAGCTTGGGGGCAGGGGATGTCAATGAGCAGTTCTTC; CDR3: CASSLGAGDVNEQFF
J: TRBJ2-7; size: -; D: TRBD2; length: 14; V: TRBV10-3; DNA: TGTGCCACCAGCGGGGGACTCTCCTACAATGAGCAGTACTTC; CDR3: CATSGGLSYNEQYF
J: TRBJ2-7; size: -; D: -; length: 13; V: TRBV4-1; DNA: TGCGCCAGCAGCCCGATCGGTGAGAATGAGCAGTACTTC; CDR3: CASSPIGENEQYF
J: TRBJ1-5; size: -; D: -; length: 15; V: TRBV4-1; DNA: TGCGCCAGCAGCCAAGAGGGGCAGGATTATCAGCCCCAGCATTTT; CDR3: CASSQEGQDYQPQHF
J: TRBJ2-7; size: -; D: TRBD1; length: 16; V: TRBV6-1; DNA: TGTGCCAGCAGGACGCCCTCACAGGGGGTGAGCGACGAGCAGTACTTC; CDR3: CASRTPSQGVSDEQYF
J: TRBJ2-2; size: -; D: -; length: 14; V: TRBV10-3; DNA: TGTGCCACCACAGTCGACCAGAACACCGGGGAGCTGTTTTTT; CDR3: CATTVDQNTGELFF
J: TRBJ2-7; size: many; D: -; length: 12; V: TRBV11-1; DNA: TGTGCCAGCAGCCGGTACGACAGGGAGCAGTACTTC; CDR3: CASSRYDREQYF
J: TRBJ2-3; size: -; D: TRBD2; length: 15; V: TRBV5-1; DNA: TGCGCCAGCAGCTTGAAAACTAGCGGTACAGATACGCAGTATTTT; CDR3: CASSLKTSGTDTQYF